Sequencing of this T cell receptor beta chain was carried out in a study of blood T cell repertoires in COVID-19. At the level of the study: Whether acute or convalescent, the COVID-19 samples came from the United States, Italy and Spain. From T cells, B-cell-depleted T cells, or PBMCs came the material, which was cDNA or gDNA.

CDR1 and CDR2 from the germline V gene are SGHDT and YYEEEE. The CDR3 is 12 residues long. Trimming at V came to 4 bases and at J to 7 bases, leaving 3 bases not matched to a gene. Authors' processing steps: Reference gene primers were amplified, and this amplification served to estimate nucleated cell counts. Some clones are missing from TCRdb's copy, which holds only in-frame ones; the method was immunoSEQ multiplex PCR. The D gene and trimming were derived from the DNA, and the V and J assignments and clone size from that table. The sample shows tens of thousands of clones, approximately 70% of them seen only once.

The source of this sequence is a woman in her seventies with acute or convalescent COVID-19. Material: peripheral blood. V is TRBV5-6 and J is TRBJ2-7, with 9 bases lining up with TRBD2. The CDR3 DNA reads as TGTGCCAGCAGCCTGGCGGGGGGGGAGCAGTACTTC. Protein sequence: CASSLAGGEQYF.